The 3 T cell receptor beta chains presented below share a single source sample, sequenced in a study of T cell changes during pregnancy in multiple sclerosis. Repertoires were generated with immunoSEQ multiplex PCR, while TCRdb's copy carries only in-frame clones and drops some. Of about 52,000 clones in the sample, around 94% were seen once. This material consisted of CD4+ T cells from peripheral blood mononuclear cells, taken before pregnancy. The source is a female donor with multiple sclerosis, enrolled in a pregnancy study.

The genes are TRBV18 and TRBJ2-1; TRBD2 matches 7 bases. CDR1 is KGHSH and CDR2 is LQKENI in the germline V gene. The CDR3 has 14 residues. The trim removed 5 bases at V and 4 bases at J, leaving 5 bases unmatched. CDR3 bases: TGTGCCAGCTCAAGGAGCGGGATTTACAATGAGCAGTTCTTC. Its protein product is CASSRSGIYNEQFF.

The genes are TRBV9 and TRBJ2-3; D is ambiguous. This CDR3 spans 16 amino acids. The germline V and J ends were trimmed by 0 bases and 4 bases, with 15 bases remaining between them. The germline CDR1 and CDR2 sequences are SGDLS and YYNGEE. The CDR3 loop is CASSVAYNEDPDTQYF. In DNA form, the CDR3 reads TGTGCCAGCAGCGTAGCTTACAACGAGGATCCAGATACGCAGTATTTT.

The CDR3 spells CASSPGTSGPYEQYF. CDR3 coding DNA: TGTGCCAGCAGTCCCGGGACTAGCGGCCCCTACGAGCAGTACTTC. The chain joins TRBV6-5 to TRBJ2-7; 11 bases line up with TRBD2. Per germline, CDR1 MNHEY and CDR2 SVGAGI. With 5 bases clipped from V and 2 bases from J, the junction kept 5 bases outside the gene matches. This CDR3 has 15 residues.